Reported below is one TCR beta chain. Its antigen specificity is not known. No qualities accompany the bases; no much larger clone lies one base away. The trial excluded patients who had a history of autoimmune disease or were on systemic immunosuppression. Peripheral blood for TCR sequencing was drawn from every dose cohort at baseline, at cycle 4 day 1 and at cycle 7 day 1. The samples were taken from a phase I, first-in-human, multicenter, open-label dose-escalation trial of ivuxolimab. Adults with locally advanced or metastatic head and neck squamous cell, hepatocellular, melanoma or renal cell carcinoma were enrolled in the trial. Before TCR sequencing, CD4+ T cells and CD8+ T cells from peripheral blood were sorted into separate populations. For sequencing of the TCRbeta CDR3 region, genomic DNA was extracted from the sorted cells. The immunoSEQ Assay was used for sequencing of TCRbeta CDR3 regions. TCRdb mirrors the immuneACCESS table, restricted to in-frame sequences. Some clones are absent from its copies; in checked studies, under half trace to an unresolved V gene, and the reason for the others is unknown. This sample comprises about 60,000 clones, approximately 81% of them detected only once. Of the sample, about 4.2% is held by the ten largest clones.

Counted from cysteine to phenylalanine, this CDR3 has 14 amino acids. Solely the CDR3 DNA is kept, with 42 bases framed from the first base. The trim is 4 bases for V and 6 bases for J, with a gap of 14 bases between the germline ends. CDR1 and CDR2 are drawn from the germline V gene (reference sequence): LNHDA, SQIVND. This record comes from a study of OX40 agonist ivuxolimab in advanced cancers. Notes on the research overall: The costimulatory receptor OX40 (CD134) was targeted by ivuxolimab, a fully human IgG2 agonistic monoclonal antibody. Intravenous ivuxolimab was administered to patients every 2 weeks at six dose levels: 0.01, 0.1, 0.3, 1.5, 3 and 10 mg/kg. The paper describes the monotherapy dose-escalation part (N of about 50 patients) of the phase I trial of ivuxolimab. Prior anti-PD-1, anti-PD-L1 or anti-CTLA-4 therapy was permitted, and less than 45% of dose-escalation patients had received checkpoint inhibitors. Of the 50 or so patients in dose escalation, 19 had hepatocellular carcinoma, around 15 had melanoma, 9 had renal cell carcinoma and 9 had head and neck cancer. Peripheral TCRbeta sequencing was intended to test whether TCR sequence diversity was altered and clonal T-cell expansion was caused by ivuxolimab. In the dose-escalation cohort, more than 80% of patients were male, and the mean age was 60 years with a range of about 20 to 80. Partial responses occurred in three dose-escalation patients: two with cutaneous melanoma and one with hepatocellular carcinoma. The full study reports these points: Low levels of normalized T-cell clonal expansion were also seen in some patients who did not respond. The antigen specificity of the clonally expanded peripheral T cells was not determined. On average, CD8+ T cells showed more expanded clones than CD4+ T cells after ivuxolimab. At doses from 0.1 to 3.0 mg/kg, clonal expansion was seen in both CD4+ and CD8+ blood T cells between baseline and week 6. In the 0.1-3.0 mg/kg groups, partial responders had among the lowest normalized peripheral clonal expansion, particularly in CD8+ T cells.

This chain is built from TRBV19 and TRBJ2-3, with TRBD1 tentatively as D gene (5 bases match). This clonotype originated in an adult with an advanced solid tumor such as melanoma, head and neck, liver or kidney cancer. Sequencing was performed on CD4+ or CD8+ T cells sorted from blood, taken in a trial of the OX40 agonist ivuxolimab. The CDR3 region: CASSNRKGLDTQYF. The base sequence is TGTGCCAGTAGTAACCGGAAGGGGTTGGATACGCAGTATTTT.